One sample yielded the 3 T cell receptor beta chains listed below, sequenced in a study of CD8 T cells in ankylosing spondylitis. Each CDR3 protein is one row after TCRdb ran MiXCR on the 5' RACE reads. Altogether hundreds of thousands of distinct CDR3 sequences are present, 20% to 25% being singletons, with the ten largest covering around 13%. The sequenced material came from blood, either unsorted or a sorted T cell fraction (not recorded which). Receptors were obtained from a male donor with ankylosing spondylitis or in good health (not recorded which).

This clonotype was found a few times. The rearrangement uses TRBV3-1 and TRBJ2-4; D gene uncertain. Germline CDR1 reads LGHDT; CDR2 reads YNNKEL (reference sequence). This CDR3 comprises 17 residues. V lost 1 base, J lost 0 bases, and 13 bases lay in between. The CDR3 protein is CASSQGGGVLAKNIQYF. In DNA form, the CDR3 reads TGTGCCAGCAGCCAAGGGGGTGGGGTTCTAGCCAAAAACATTCAGTACTTC.

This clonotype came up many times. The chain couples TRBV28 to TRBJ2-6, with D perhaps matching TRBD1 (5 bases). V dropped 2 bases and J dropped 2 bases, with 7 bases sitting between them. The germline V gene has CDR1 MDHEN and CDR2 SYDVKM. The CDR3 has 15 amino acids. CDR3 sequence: CASSLQGTGANVLTF. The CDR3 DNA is TGTGCCAGCAGTTTACAGGGTACTGGGGCCAACGTCCTGACTTTC.

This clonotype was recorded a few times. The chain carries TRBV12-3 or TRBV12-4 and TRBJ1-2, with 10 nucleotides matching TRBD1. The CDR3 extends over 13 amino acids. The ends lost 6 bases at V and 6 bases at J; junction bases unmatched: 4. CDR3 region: CASSRGTGDGYTF. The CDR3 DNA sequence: TGTGCCAGCAGCCGAGGGACAGGGGATGGCTACACCTTC.